The 26 T cell receptor beta chains reported below all come from one sample, sequenced in a study of graft-versus-host responses after intestinal transplantation (TCRdb year 2021). Library preparation was by the immunoSEQ multiplex PCR assay. Held by TCRdb, this immuneACCESS table contains in-frame sequences only and omits some clones. Under half of the omission traces to an unresolved V gene where checked; the cause of the rest is unknown. Recorded for this sample are approximately 60,000 clones; roughly 89% of them occurred a single time. The top ten constitute approximately 1.5% of the sample. The sample here was PBMCs, taken 26 days after transplant. The receptors come from a human patient who received an intestinal transplant, so some T cells may come from the graft donor.

To note about this clone: A junction end diverges from the germline sequence, so it may reflect a read error. V is TRBV7-3 and J is TRBJ1-1; 7 nucleotides align to TRBD1. The CDR3 is made up of 13 amino acids. Germline values: CDR1 SGHTA, CDR2 FQGTGA. CDR3 in amino acids: CASSLTGDTEAFF. Here the CDR3 DNA reads TGTGCCAGCAGCCTAACAGGGGACACTGAAGCTTTCTTT.

As to this clone: One junction end does not reproduce the germline sequence, and a read error may be involved. V and J are TRBV5-6 and TRBJ1-2, with 7 nucleotides matching TRBD1. CDR3 length: 13 residues. Germline CDR1 reads SGHDT; CDR2 reads YYEEEE. CDR3 sequence reads: CASSQQGLPLPFF. In nucleotides, the CDR3 is TGTGCCAGCAGCCAACAGGGGCTACCACTCCCGTTCTTC.

The genes are TRBV13 and TRBJ2-4; the D is unclear. The CDR3 loop spans 16 amino acids. Per the germline V gene, CDR1 is PRHDT and CDR2 is FYEKMQ (reference sequence). V was cut by 4 bases and J by 1 base, with 14 bases left in between. In nucleotides, the CDR3 is TGTGCCAGCAGCTCCTCCTTGGCGGAGGCCAAAAACATTCAGTACTTC. It is translated as CASSSSLAEAKNIQYF.

The chain employs TRBV7-2 and TRBJ1-5; D not certain. Germline CDR1 and CDR2: SGHTA and FQGNSA. The length of the CDR3 is 13 residues. Trimming stripped 5 bases from V and 0 bases from J, with 5 bases between. The CDR3 DNA reads TGTGCCAGCAGCGCGAATAGCAATCAGCCCCAGCATTTT. Translated: CASSANSNQPQHF.

This clone was recorded only once. This chain's CDR3 is CASSERAGGPHEQFF. The CDR3 region has the DNA TGTGCCAGCAGTGAACGAGCGGGGGGGCCCCATGAGCAGTTCTTC. J is TRBJ2-1 and V is TRBV6-1, with 10 bases matching TRBD2. CDR1 is MNHNS and CDR2 is SASEGT in the germline V gene. With V trimmed by 2 bases and J by 8 bases, 6 bases remained unmatched. This CDR3 is 15 amino acids long.

The V call is TRBV15, the J call TRBJ2-7, with D maybe TRBD1 (6 bases). Trimming removed 3 bases from V and 5 bases from J, with 14 bases in between. The CDR3 is made up of 14 amino acids. Germline lookup yields CDR1 LNHNV and CDR2 YYDKDF (reference sequence). CDR3 in amino acids: CATSSKGDLNEQYF. In nucleotides, the CDR3 is TGTGCCACCAGCAGTAAGGGGGACCTTAACGAGCAGTACTTC.

This clone appeared a single time. V usage is TRBV4-1 and J usage is TRBJ2-3; no definite D call. Germline V gene lookup returns CDR1 MGHRA and CDR2 YSYEKL. Trimming took off 1 base at V and 1 base at J, with 3 bases between the two ends. This CDR3 contains 13 residues. The CDR3: CASSQAGTDTQYF. CDR3 sequence (DNA): TGCGCCAGCAGCCAAGCCGGCACAGATACGCAGTATTTT.

The genes are TRBV28 and TRBJ2-3, with TRBD2 identical over 14 bases. J lost 2 bases, V lost 6 bases, and 4 bases had no gene match. The CDR3 consists of 16 residues. CDR1 and CDR2 from the germline V gene are MDHEN and SYDVKM. CDR3 region: CASRGLAGVITDTQYF. The CDR3 region has the DNA TGTGCCAGCAGGGGACTAGCGGGGGTGATCACAGATACGCAGTATTTT. Drawing the rest from reference TRBV28 and TRBJ2-3, the complete variable domain is DVKVTQSSRYLVKRTGEKVFLECVQDMDHENMFWYRQDPGLGLRLIYFSYDVKMKEKGDIPEGYSVSREKKERFSLILESASTNQTSMYLCASRGLAGVITDTQYFGPGTRLTVL.

Details on this clone: The same CDR3 is also encoded by other DNA sequences in this sample. The rearrangement joins TRBV19 to TRBJ1-2; no firm D call. CDR3 length: 11 amino acids. Germline V gene lookup returns CDR1 LNHDA and CDR2 SQIVND (reference sequence). V was trimmed by 3 bases and J by 6 bases, leaving 5 bases between them. The CDR3 bases are TGTGCCAGTAGTATTGGCCATGGCTACACCTTC. Protein: CASSIGHGYTF.

V and J are TRBV7-9 and TRBJ2-7, with no clear D. The V gene's germline CDR1 is SEHNR and CDR2 FQNEAQ (reference sequence). The ends were cut back, 5 bases at V and 0 bases at J, with 5 bases in the middle. The CDR3 sequence is 12 residues long. Written as DNA, the CDR3 is TGTGCCAGCAGCGCGTACTCCTACGAGCAGTACTTC. It is translated as CASSAYSYEQYF.

This clone came up once. V gene TRBV29-1 combines with J gene TRBJ2-2; TRBD1 matches at 9 bases. The germline CDR1 and CDR2 sequences are SQVTM and ANQGSEA. V shed 0 bases and J 6 bases; nucleotides not matched to a gene: 11. The CDR3 totals 17 residues. The CDR3 bases are TGCAGCGTTGAAGATATGCGAGACAGGGGGGTACCCGGGGAGCTGTTTTTT. This encodes CSVEDMRDRGVPGELFF.

As DNA, the CDR3 is TGTGCCAGCCGGGTGCTGGAGACCCAGTACTTC. Translation gives CASRVLETQYF. This chain connects TRBV6-5 to TRBJ2-5; D remains ambiguous. The CDR3 runs to 11 residues. Germline-derived CDR1 and CDR2 are MNHEY and SVGAGI. Trimming stripped 8 bases from V and 5 bases from J, with 9 bases between.

The CDR3 DNA sequence: TGCAGCGTTGACCTAGGGGGAGCCTACGAGCAGTACTTC. Translated, it gives CSVDLGGAYEQYF. The genes are TRBV29-1 and TRBJ2-7; possible D gene TRBD1, 6 bases. Per germline, CDR1 SQVTM and CDR2 ANQGSEA. Trimming removed 3 bases at V and 2 bases at J, with 11 bases between. This CDR3 contains 13 residues.

The sample holds a few counts of this clone. This chain joins TRBV28 and TRBJ2-7, with TRBD1 as a possible D gene (5 bases). Germline V gives CDR1 MDHEN, CDR2 SYDVKM. Trimming removed 5 bases from V and 3 bases from J, with 8 bases in between. This CDR3 region has 12 residues. CDR3 loop: CASSLQGYEQYF. In DNA form, the CDR3 reads TGTGCCAGCAGTCTGCAGGGCTACGAGCAGTACTTC.

V is TRBV6-1 and J is TRBJ2-7; 10 bases are a match to TRBD1. Germline values: CDR1 MNHNS, CDR2 SASEGT. CDR3 length equals 13 residues. Losses at the gene ends were 4 bases for V and 6 bases for J; bases not matched to a gene: 3. Here the CDR3 reads CASSGGTGVEQYF. CDR3 DNA: TGTGCCAGCAGTGGCGGGACAGGGGTCGAGCAGTACTTC.

CDR3 DNA: TGCGCCAGCAGCTTAGCAACGGGCTCCTACAATGAGCAGTTCTTC. Its protein is CASSLATGSYNEQFF. The chain carries TRBV4-1 and TRBJ2-1; no clear D. With 5 bases removed from V and 0 bases from J, the gap between germline ends came to 11 bases. The CDR3 contains 15 residues. The germline V gene has CDR1 MGHRA and CDR2 YSYEKL.

The V call is TRBV6-1, the J call TRBJ2-2; D may be TRBD1 (6 bases). V lost 2 bases and J 4 bases, leaving 17 bases between the germline ends. Germline V gene data show CDR1 as MNHNS and CDR2 as SASEGT. The CDR3 extends over 17 amino acids. Written as DNA, the CDR3 is TGTGCCAGCAGTGAATATGTGAGGGGGATTGGCACCGGGGAGCTGTTTTTT. Protein product: CASSEYVRGIGTGELFF.

The rearrangement links TRBV6-1 to TRBJ2-7, with a weak D call TRBD1 (5 bases). V lost 5 bases, J lost 2 bases, and 10 bases lay in between. The CDR3 extends over 13 amino acids. Germline lookup yields CDR1 MNHNS and CDR2 SASEGT. The CDR3 coding sequence is TGTGCCAGCAGTCCCAGGGCCCCCTACGAGCAGTACGTC. Its translation is CASSPRAPYEQYV.

The chain joins TRBV7-6 to TRBJ2-7, with a tentative D call TRBD1 (5 bases). The germline V gene has CDR1 SGHVS and CDR2 FNYEAQ. This CDR3 has 14 residues. With 1 base removed from V and 3 bases from J, the gap between germline ends came to 10 bases. DNA of the CDR3: TGTGCCAGCAGCTTAGAGGGGATGTTCTACGAGCAGTACTTC. Translation gives CASSLEGMFYEQYF.

In the case of this clone: Additional DNA sequences in this sample encode the identical CDR3. This chain links TRBV9 with TRBJ2-5; 8 bases are a match to TRBD2. Germline V lookup: CDR1 SGDLS, CDR2 YYNGEE. The trim removed 2 bases at V and 5 bases at J, leaving 2 bases unmatched. CDR3 size: 13 residues. CDR3 sequence reads: CASSVSGGETQYF. The CDR3 DNA reads TGTGCCAGCAGCGTTTCGGGGGGGGAGACCCAGTACTTC.

Only a few counts were recorded for this clone. This chain connects TRBV27 to TRBJ2-3; D remains unclear. V shed 3 bases and J shed 2 bases, with 21 bases lying between them. The CDR3 length is 18 residues. The germline V gene encodes CDR1 MNHEY and CDR2 SMNVEV (reference sequence). Here the CDR3 DNA reads TGTGCCAGCAGTTTTTCCGCTCCGGGTAACCTAGACACAGATACGCAGTATTTT. Its translation is CASSFSAPGNLDTDTQYF.

V is TRBV6-1 and J is TRBJ1-4, with a tentative D call TRBD1 (6 bases). Germline CDR1 MNHNS, CDR2 SASEGT. Trimming took 8 bases from V and 4 from J, leaving 14 bases between them. The length of the CDR3 is 14 residues. The DNA of the CDR3 is TGTGCCAGCGTACACAGGGAGTATAATGAAAAACTGTTTTTT. Residues: CASVHREYNEKLFF.

The V call is TRBV19, the J call TRBJ1-1, with TRBD1 identical over 7 bases. The CDR3 consists of 15 residues. The V gene end was trimmed by 4 bases and the J gene end by 3 bases; junction bases not matched to a gene: 8. The germline V gene encodes CDR1 LNHDA and CDR2 SQIVND (reference sequence). The DNA for the CDR3 is TGTGCCAGTAGTAGCTACAGGGGATGGGACACTGAAGCTTTCTTT. It encodes CASSSYRGWDTEAFF.

The rearrangement links TRBV7-6 to TRBJ1-4; D uncertain. Trimming left V 5 bases short and J 8 bases short, with 9 bases between. Germline assignment: CDR1 SGHVS and CDR2 FNYEAQ. This CDR3 region has 12 residues. The CDR3 sequence is CASSPSGEKLFF. CDR3 DNA: TGTGCCAGCAGCCCGTCAGGAGAAAAACTGTTTTTT.

The chain has TRBV11-2 and TRBJ2-7; weak D call: TRBD1 (7 bases). The germline V and J ends were trimmed by 1 base and 2 bases, with 15 bases remaining between them. The CDR3 extends over 16 amino acids. Looked up from germline, CDR1 is SGHAT and CDR2 is FQNNGV. As DNA, the CDR3 is TGTGCCAGCAGCTTAGCAGGAGGGACAGTTACCTACGAGCAGTACTTC. Protein sequence: CASSLAGGTVTYEQYF. Combining the CDR3 with reference TRBV11-2 and TRBJ2-7 gives the whole variable domain EAGVAQSPRYKIIEKRQSVAFWCNPISGHATLYWYQQILGQGPKLLIQFQNNGVVDDSQLPKDRFSAERLKGVDSTLKIQPAKLEDSAVYLCASSLAGGTVTYEQYFGPGTRLTVT.

This clone was detected a few times. The CDR3 sequence: CASSLTARREFDSGNTIYF. In DNA, the CDR3 is TGTGCCAGCAGCTTAACCGCGAGGCGGGAGTTTGACTCTGGAAACACCATATATTTT. The chain couples TRBV7-6 to TRBJ1-3; D gene uncertain. The germline V and J ends were trimmed by 2 bases and 0 bases, with 20 bases remaining between them. This CDR3 has 19 amino acids. Germline V gene data show CDR1 as SGHVS and CDR2 as FNYEAQ. Full variable domain (remainder filled in from reference TRBV7-6 and TRBJ1-3): GAGVSQSPRYKVTKRGQDVALRCDPISGHVSLYWYRQALGQGPEFLTYFNYEAQQDKSGLPNDRFSAERPEGSISTLTIQRTEQRDSAMYRCASSLTARREFDSGNTIYFGEGSWLTVV.